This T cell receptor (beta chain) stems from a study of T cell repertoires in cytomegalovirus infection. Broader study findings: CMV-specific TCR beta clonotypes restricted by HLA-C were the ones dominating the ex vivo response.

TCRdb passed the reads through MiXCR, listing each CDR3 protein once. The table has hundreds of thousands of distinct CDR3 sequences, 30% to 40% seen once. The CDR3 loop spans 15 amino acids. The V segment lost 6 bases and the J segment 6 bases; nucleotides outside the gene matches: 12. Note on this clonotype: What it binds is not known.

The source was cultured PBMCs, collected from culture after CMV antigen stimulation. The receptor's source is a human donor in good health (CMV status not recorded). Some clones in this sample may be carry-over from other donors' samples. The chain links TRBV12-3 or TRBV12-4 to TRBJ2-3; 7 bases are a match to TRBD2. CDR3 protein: CASSPASGGLDTQYF. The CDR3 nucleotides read TGTGCCAGCAGCCCCGCCTCGGGGGGTCTGGATACGCAGTATTTT.